One and the same sample provided the 16 T cell receptor beta chains below, sequenced in a study of human T cells and chemical hapten exposure. Stated time point: patch test 1, 2 weeks after DPC sensitization. Indicated treatment: therapeutic diphenylcyclopropenone sensitization with weekly scalp DPC. TCRdb analysed the RACE reads with MiXCR anew, one entry per CDR3 protein. The sample lists approximately 80,000 distinct CDR3 sequences, under 9% occurring once. The material sequenced was whole blood, taken in connection with sensitization to the hapten diphenylcyclopropenone (DPC). The receptors stem from a woman in her 30s with alopecia areata. Some clones in this sample may be carry-over from other donors' samples.

CDR3 loop: CATSEDRAGQETQYF. CDR3 DNA sequence: TGTGCCACCAGCGAAGACAGGGCAGGGCAAGAGACCCAGTACTTC. The chain employs TRBV24-1 and TRBJ2-5, with 7 nucleotides matching TRBD1. From germline, CDR1 is KGHDR and CDR2 SFDVKD. V was pared by 7 bases and J by 2 bases, with 9 bases of the junction left unmatched. The CDR3 totals 15 residues.

J is TRBJ2-5 and V is TRBV15, with unresolved D. Trimming took 0 bases from V and 7 from J, leaving 6 bases between them. Germline CDR1 is LNHNV and CDR2 is YYDKDF (reference sequence). This CDR3 spans 12 amino acids. CDR3 residues: CATSRDRGTQYF. DNA for the CDR3: TGTGCCACCAGCAGAGATAGAGGGACCCAGTACTTC.

The chain's CDR3 is CATSPAGGPDNEQFF. The CDR3 bases are TGTGCCACCAGTCCAGCGGGGGGACCGGACAATGAGCAGTTCTTC. This chain uses TRBV24-1 with TRBJ2-1; 9 bases are shared with TRBD2. Germline V gene data show CDR1 as KGHDR and CDR2 as SFDVKD. The CDR3 extends over 15 amino acids. V was pared by 6 bases and J by 5 bases, with 7 bases of the junction left unmatched.

In this sample, this clonotype turned up many times. The rearrangement joins TRBV20-1 to TRBJ2-3; D is possibly TRBD1 or TRBD2 (5 bases each). The CDR3 contains 12 residues. V was cut by 0 bases and J by 6 bases, with 7 bases left in between. CDR1 is DFQATT and CDR2 is SNEGSKA in the germline V gene (reference sequence). The CDR3 nucleotides are TGCAGTGCTAGAGAGGGACCCGATACGCAGTATTTT. Encoded protein: CSAREGPDTQYF.

The chain has TRBV27 and TRBJ1-1, with D possibly being TRBD1 (5 bases). This CDR3 region has 13 residues. Deletions cut 0 bases from V and 6 bases from J, with 8 bases between. Germline lookup yields CDR1 MNHEY and CDR2 SMNVEV (reference sequence). CDR3 in DNA: TGTGCCAGCAGTTTATCGTCGGGGGCTGAAGCTTTCTTT. Translating gives CASSLSSGAEAFF.

This clonotype was counted many times. The chain uses TRBV7-3 and TRBJ2-5; D is ambiguous. The ends were cut back, 0 bases at V and 3 bases at J, with 5 bases in the middle. The V gene's germline CDR1 is SGHTA and CDR2 FQGTGA. The CDR3 covers 13 residues. The CDR3 here is CASSLTTEETQYF. CDR3 nucleotide sequence: TGTGCCAGCAGCTTAACCACAGAAGAGACCCAGTACTTC.

In DNA, the CDR3 is TGCAGCGTTCAGGAATCCTATGGCTACACCTTC. Its translation is CSVQESYGYTF. The chain carries TRBV29-1 and TRBJ1-2; D gene unclear. The CDR3 spans 11 residues. Germline loops: CDR1 SQVTM, CDR2 ANQGSEA. V lost 5 bases, J lost 4 bases, and 8 bases lay in between.

This clonotype was counted a few times. The CDR3 sequence: CASSLGHTGELFF. CDR3 DNA sequence: TGTGCCAGCAGCCTTGGGCACACCGGGGAGCTGTTTTTT. The gene calls are TRBV3-1 and TRBJ2-2; D is undetermined. Germline CDR1 is LGHDT and CDR2 is YNNKEL (reference sequence). Deletions cut 4 bases from V and 3 bases from J, with 6 bases between. The CDR3 extends over 13 amino acids.

As for this clonotype: This may be a read error: a much more frequent sequence differs by one nucleotide. This rearrangement joins TRBV29-1 to TRBJ1-1, with no clear D. This CDR3 region has 13 residues. V lost 7 bases and J lost 1, with 13 bases in between. The germline V gene has CDR1 SQVTM and CDR2 ANQGSEA. The CDR3 is CSGKTPWNTEAFF. Written as DNA, the CDR3 is TGCAGCGGAAAGACACCATGGAACACTGAAGCTTTCTTT.

This clonotype came up a few times. This chain connects TRBV6-1 to TRBJ1-5; no definite D call. CDR1 is MNHNS and CDR2 is SASEGT in the germline V gene. The V and J ends lost 1 base and 0 bases respectively, with 7 bases between them. This CDR3 spans 15 amino acids. The chain's CDR3 is CASSEEPYSNQPQHF. The DNA for the CDR3 is TGTGCCAGCAGTGAAGAGCCATATAGCAATCAGCCCCAGCATTTT.

This clonotype was observed a few times. The V call is TRBV10-3, the J call TRBJ1-4, with D unclear. This CDR3 contains 13 residues. V was pared by 1 base and J by 8 bases, with 8 bases between. Germline lookup yields CDR1 ENHRY and CDR2 SYGVKD. The CDR3 nucleotides read TGTGCCATCAGTGAGTTGGGATACGAAAAACTGTTTTTT. This sequence encodes CAISELGYEKLFF.

This clonotype was observed at least ten times. The rearrangement links TRBV20-1 to TRBJ1-1; tentatively, D is TRBD1 (5 bases). Trimming took off 1 base at V and 7 bases at J, with 19 bases between the two ends. The CDR3 is 15 residues long. Germline V lookup: CDR1 DFQATT, CDR2 SNEGSKA (reference sequence). The CDR3 nucleotides are TGCAGTGCTAGAGCCCCCGAAGGCAGGGCTTATGAAGCTTTCTTT. Translation: CSARAPEGRAYEAFF.

This clonotype was recorded at least ten times. The chain recombines TRBV20-1 with TRBJ2-4; D gene ambiguous. There are 15 residues in the CDR3. Trimming removed 1 base at V and 2 bases at J, with 12 bases between. Germline values: CDR1 DFQATT, CDR2 SNEGSKA (reference sequence). The CDR3 sequence is CSARGIDRSKNIQYF. The CDR3 nucleotides are TGCAGTGCTAGAGGAATCGACCGATCCAAAAACATTCAGTACTTC.

This sequence joins TRBV2 and TRBJ2-7; D perhaps matches TRBD1 (5 bases). Germline V CDR1 and CDR2: SNHLY, FYNNEI. The CDR3 is 14 amino acids. V was shortened by 7 bases and J by 0 bases, with 13 bases between the two germline ends. The DNA for the CDR3 is TGTGCCAGCACCCCTGGGGCCCTCTCCTACGAGCAGTACTTC. As protein: CASTPGALSYEQYF.

This rearrangement joins TRBV10-2 to TRBJ1-1; D gene uncertain. The CDR3 contains 14 residues. The V end was cut by 3 bases, the J end by 1 base, with 9 bases between. CDR1 WSHSY and CDR2 SAAADI come from the germline V gene. CDR3 loop: CASSDHAWNTEAFF. The CDR3 DNA is TGCGCCAGCAGTGATCACGCTTGGAACACTGAAGCTTTCTTT.

This clonotype was found a few times. The chain uses TRBV5-1 and TRBJ2-6; D unresolved. The ends were cut back, 0 bases at V and 0 bases at J, with 10 bases in the middle. The CDR3 loop spans 17 amino acids. Germline assignment: CDR1 SGHRS and CDR2 YFSETQ. For the CDR3, the DNA is TGCGCCAGCAGCTTGGTCGCACTCCTCTCTGGGGCCAACGTCCTGACTTTC. Translating it yields CASSLVALLSGANVLTF.